This TCR beta chain was observed in a study of regulatory T cells in long-lasting Graves disease. Overall study results and limits: There was favoring of TRBV28, TRBJ1-2 and TRBJ2-5 in persistent disease. Peripheral blood was the sole material, not thyroid tissue.

Investigators prepared the TCR beta libraries by applying iRepertoire HTBI primers and Arm-PCR of CDR3 regions. TCRdb re-called the multiplex PCR reads through MiXCR, storing one row per CDR3 protein. The sample contains some 320,000 distinct CDR3 sequences, over 15% of which appear only once. This clonotype was seen at least ten times. Its matching antigen is unknown. Time point meaning: newly diagnosed GD, antithyroid drugs for less than 3 months. RNA extracted from PBMCs served as the sequencing template. CDR3 size: 13 residues. Germline V gene sequence: CDR1 LGHDT, CDR2 YNNKEL (reference sequence). V was cut by 1 base and J by 6 bases, with 7 bases left in between.

Sample: peripheral blood mononuclear cells (PBMCs), taken at new diagnosis, from a patient treated with antithyroid drugs. The chain joins TRBV3-1 to TRBJ1-5; D unresolved. This TCR derives from a female donor with Graves disease. For the CDR3, the DNA is TGTGCCAGCAGCCAAGTCAAGGGTCAGCCCCAGCATTTT. This translates into CASSQVKGQPQHF.